This T cell receptor beta chain was obtained from a study of identifying expanded T cells in peripheral blood. General study points: Two-week clone count variance significantly increased as total template count grew. Differentially abundant clones: 1 to 1.5 between replicates, 15 to 17 at roughly 2 weeks, 19 to 20 at four.

Notes on this clone: Its antigen is currently unknown.

The data were produced by immunoSEQ multiplex PCR, yet TCRdb's version contains in-frame clones alone and is incomplete. The profile shows more than 85,000 clones, about 91% of them singletons. J gave up 3 bases and V 4 bases, and 3 bases lay outside the gene matches. The CDR3 length is 15 residues. Germline loops: CDR1 MNHEY, CDR2 SMNVEV (reference sequence). Collection occurred without any documented infections or immune events in donors. This clonotype originated in a person aged 18 to 69 in good health. The V and J genes are TRBV27 and TRBJ2-3; TRBD1 matches 11 bases. The sample consisted of blood. In nucleotides, the CDR3 is TGTGCCAGCAGTTCCCGGGACAGGGGGACAGATACGCAGTATTTT. It codes for CASSSRDRGTDTQYF.